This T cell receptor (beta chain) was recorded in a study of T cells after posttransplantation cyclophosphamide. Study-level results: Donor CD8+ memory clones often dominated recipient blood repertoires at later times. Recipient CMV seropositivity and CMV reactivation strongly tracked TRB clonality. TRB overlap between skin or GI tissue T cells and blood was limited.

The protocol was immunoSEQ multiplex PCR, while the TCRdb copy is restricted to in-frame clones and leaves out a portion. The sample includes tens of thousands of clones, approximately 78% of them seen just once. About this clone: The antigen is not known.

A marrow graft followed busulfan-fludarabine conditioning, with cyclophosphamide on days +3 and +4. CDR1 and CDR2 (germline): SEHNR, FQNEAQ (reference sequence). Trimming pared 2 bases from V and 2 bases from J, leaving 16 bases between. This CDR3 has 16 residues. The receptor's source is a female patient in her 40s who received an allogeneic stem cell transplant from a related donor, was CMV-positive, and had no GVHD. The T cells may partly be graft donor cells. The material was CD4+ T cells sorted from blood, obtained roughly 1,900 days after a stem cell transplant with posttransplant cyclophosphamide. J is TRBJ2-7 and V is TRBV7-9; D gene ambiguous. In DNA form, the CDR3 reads TGTGCCAGCAGCTTATTGCCCCAGAACAGAGCCTACGAGCAGTACTTC. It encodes CASSLLPQNRAYEQYF.